These 21 T cell receptor beta chains originate from one sample sequenced in a study of CD8 T cells in ankylosing spondylitis. A single record per CDR3 protein comes from TCRdb applying MiXCR to the 5' RACE reads. The repertoire holds around 320,000 distinct CDR3 sequences, with 20% to 25% as singletons. Specimen: blood, either unsorted or a sorted T cell fraction (not recorded which). All receptors come from a female donor with ankylosing spondylitis or in good health (not recorded which).

This clonotype was seen more than once but under ten times. V is TRBV20-1 and J is TRBJ2-3; TRBD2 agrees at 8 bases. The V segment lost 2 bases and the J segment 3 bases; nucleotides outside the gene matches: 7. This CDR3 comprises 15 residues. CDR1 and CDR2 from the germline V gene are DFQATT and SNEGSKA (reference sequence). The CDR3 DNA is TGCAGTGCTAGAAGGTTAGCGGGGCCGACAGATACGCAGTATTTT. Protein: CSARRLAGPTDTQYF.

This clonotype has a handful of counts. The chain couples TRBV20-1 to TRBJ2-3, with D tentatively TRBD1 (7 bases). The germline gives CDR1 DFQATT, CDR2 SNEGSKA (reference sequence). This CDR3 comprises 16 residues. Trimming shortened V by 5 bases and J by 2 bases, and 20 bases separated the two germline ends. The CDR3: CSALDPRDSYTDTQYF. CDR3 DNA: TGCAGTGCTTTAGACCCGCGGGACAGTTACACAGATACGCAGTATTTT.

This clonotype was counted at least ten times. The chain carries TRBV2 and TRBJ2-7; no firm D call. The CDR3 loop spans 11 amino acids. The V end lost 2 bases, the J end lost 5 bases, and 4 bases lay between the germline ends. Germline CDR1 SNHLY, CDR2 FYNNEI. The CDR3 DNA reads TGTGCCAGCAGTGAATTCCACGAGCAGTACTTC. Amino acid sequence: CASSEFHEQYF.

This clonotype turned up a few times. The chain carries TRBV25-1 and TRBJ2-3; D is perhaps TRBD1 (6 bases). The V and J ends lost 10 bases and 4 bases respectively, with 12 bases between them. The CDR3 loop spans 12 amino acids. Germline values: CDR1 MGHDK, CDR2 SYGVNS. For the CDR3, the DNA is TGTGCCATCGGGACATTCGCAGATACGCAGTATTTT. It yields the protein CAIGTFADTQYF.

This clonotype is a singleton in its sample. This chain uses TRBV18 with TRBJ2-5; D call uncertain. Trimming removed 0 bases from V and 1 base from J, with 12 bases in between. The CDR3 has 16 amino acids. Germline-derived CDR1 and CDR2 are KGHSH and LQKENI. DNA for the CDR3: TGTGCCAGCTCACCACCCCGGTATCAACCCCAAGAGACCCAGTACTTC. Its protein product is CASSPPRYQPQETQYF.

V gene TRBV9 combines with J gene TRBJ2-6; D remains unclear. CDR3 length: 14 amino acids. Trimming cost V 4 bases and J 4 bases, with 9 bases left between them. Per the germline V gene, CDR1 is SGDLS and CDR2 is YYNGEE. This chain's CDR3 is CASSPLYGANVLTF. In nucleotides, the CDR3 is TGTGCCAGCAGCCCCCTTTACGGGGCCAACGTCCTGACTTTC.

The rearrangement uses TRBV10-3 and TRBJ2-3; a weak D match, TRBD1 (7 bases). CDR3 size: 16 residues. V was trimmed by 10 bases and J by 0 bases, leaving 20 bases between them. Germline CDR1 and CDR2: ENHRY and SYGVKD. The CDR3 is CATSAGLRGSTDTQYF. CDR3 bases: TGTGCCACCTCAGCGGGTCTCAGGGGGAGCACAGATACGCAGTATTTT.

At least ten counts were recorded for this clonotype. This sequence joins TRBV27 and TRBJ2-6; D call uncertain. CDR3 length equals 16 residues. The germline CDR1 and CDR2 sequences are MNHEY and SMNVEV (reference sequence). V was pared by 4 bases and J by 4 bases, with 14 bases between. The CDR3 spells CASSSNAARGANVLTF. The CDR3 DNA reads as TGTGCCAGCAGTTCCAATGCGGCGCGCGGGGCCAACGTCCTGACTTTC.

The V gene is TRBV27, the J gene TRBJ2-6, with a possible D match to TRBD2 (6 bases). The V gene's germline CDR1 is MNHEY and CDR2 SMNVEV (reference sequence). The V end lost 4 bases, the J end lost 13 bases, and 11 bases lay between the germline ends. The CDR3 is made up of 12 amino acids. The CDR3 bases are TGTGCCAGCAGTTGGGACTCCCGGGTCCTGACTTTC. It yields the protein CASSWDSRVLTF.

This clonotype was recorded at least ten times. The rearrangement joins TRBV20-1 to TRBJ2-1; a weak D match, TRBD2 (5 bases). Germline V gene lookup returns CDR1 DFQATT and CDR2 SNEGSKA (reference sequence). The V and J ends lost 6 bases and 6 bases respectively, with 24 bases between them. CDR3 length equals 16 residues. Here the CDR3 DNA reads TGCAGTGCCGACTTCCCTCTAGCCCCAGAGGTCAATGAGCAGTTCTTC. It encodes CSADFPLAPEVNEQFF.

The chain has TRBV27 and TRBJ2-2; no clear D. V lost 1 base and J 2 bases, leaving 11 bases between the germline ends. This CDR3 is 16 amino acids long. Germline-derived CDR1 and CDR2 are MNHEY and SMNVEV (reference sequence). The CDR3 spells CASSLFSVANTGELFF. The CDR3 DNA reads TGTGCCAGCAGTTTATTCTCAGTAGCTAACACCGGGGAGCTGTTTTTT.

This clonotype showed up just a few times. The rearrangement joins TRBV3-1 to TRBJ2-7, with TRBD2 matching 7 bases. The V gene end was trimmed by 6 bases and the J gene end by 5 bases; junction bases not matched to a gene: 7. The length of the CDR3 is 13 residues. Germline V CDR1 and CDR2: LGHDT, YNNKEL (reference sequence). The CDR3 DNA follows: TGTGCCAGCAGGGGAGTGGGGAGGGACGAGCAGTACTTC. Residues: CASRGVGRDEQYF.

V gene TRBV2 combines with J gene TRBJ2-7; 10 bases are shared with TRBD2. The CDR3 consists of 13 residues. Trimming removed 7 bases from V and 4 bases from J; junction bases left unmatched: 4. In germline, CDR1 is SNHLY, CDR2 FYNNEI. In nucleotides, the CDR3 is TGTGCCAGCAACGGACTAGCGGAGTACGAGCAGTACTTC. Amino acids: CASNGLAEYEQYF.

This clonotype appeared a few times. The chain combines TRBV3-1 with TRBJ2-1, with a possible D match to TRBD1 (5 bases). CDR1 LGHDT and CDR2 YNNKEL come from the germline V gene (reference sequence). Trimming removed 8 bases at V and 7 bases at J, with 12 bases between. The CDR3 has 12 residues. The CDR3 region has the DNA TGTGCCAGCGGGGCCCCGTCTAATGAGCAGTTCTTC. It yields the protein CASGAPSNEQFF.

This rearrangement joins TRBV7-9 to TRBJ2-7; D may be TRBD2 (5 bases). Germline-derived CDR1 and CDR2 are SEHNR and FQNEAQ (reference sequence). The germline V and J ends were trimmed by 1 base and 5 bases, with 18 bases remaining between them. The CDR3 length is 16 residues. CDR3 bases: TGTGCCAGCAGCTTAGGAGGAACCTTACCGGGGAACGAGCAGTACTTC. This encodes CASSLGGTLPGNEQYF.

This rearrangement joins TRBV6-2 or TRBV6-3 to TRBJ2-7; 8 bases match TRBD2. Germline V CDR1 and CDR2: MNHEY, SVGEGT. This CDR3 spans 16 amino acids. The V and J ends lost 5 bases and 2 bases, in that order; junction bases with no gene match: 11. The CDR3 DNA follows: TGTGCCAGCAGTCTCCTCCGCGCGGGAGGTACCTACGAGCAGTACTTC. This codes for CASSLLRAGGTYEQYF.

V and J are TRBV10-3 and TRBJ2-3, with TRBD2 matching over 9 bases. Unmatched junction bases numbered 6, after V lost 8 bases and J lost 3 bases. Germline V CDR1 and CDR2: ENHRY, SYGVKD. The CDR3 is 14 residues long. CDR3 region: CAIWQREDTDTQYF. In DNA, the CDR3 is TGTGCCATCTGGCAGCGGGAGGATACAGATACGCAGTATTTT.

The J gene is TRBJ2-7, the V gene TRBV10-3, with 8 nucleotides matching TRBD2. Trimming cost V 0 bases and J 3 bases; bases outside gene matches: 4. CDR1 is ENHRY, CDR2 SYGVKD, per germline. This CDR3 comprises 15 residues. In nucleotides, the CDR3 is TGTGCCATCAGTGAGTCTGACGCGGGGGGCTACGAGCAGTACTTC. Translation gives CAISESDAGGYEQYF.

The table lists this clonotype with a few counts. The V gene is TRBV9, the J gene TRBJ2-3, with 8 bases aligning to TRBD2. Germline loops: CDR1 SGDLS, CDR2 YYNGEE. The V segment lost 5 bases and the J segment 6 bases; nucleotides outside the gene matches: 11. The CDR3 covers 15 residues. This CDR3 reads CASRPLSGRTDTQYF. The CDR3 region has the DNA TGTGCCAGCAGACCCCTGAGCGGGAGAACTGATACGCAGTATTTT.

This clonotype has a single count. The chain is built from TRBV7-8 and TRBJ2-3; 8 bases align to TRBD2. The CDR3 extends over 16 amino acids. The V segment lost 2 bases and the J segment 6 bases; nucleotides outside the gene matches: 10. Germline loops: CDR1 SGHVS, CDR2 FQNEAQ. CDR3 bases: TGTGCCAGCAGCTTAAGAAGCGGGAGCCCCGAGGATACGCAGTATTTT. Translating it yields CASSLRSGSPEDTQYF.

This clonotype appeared a few times. This rearrangement joins TRBV20-1 to TRBJ2-1; 9 bases map to TRBD2. Germline-derived CDR1 and CDR2 are DFQATT and SNEGSKA (reference sequence). With V trimmed by 0 bases and J by 2 bases, 5 bases remained unmatched. This CDR3 is built from 16 residues. CDR3 sequence: CSARDHSGSAYNEQFF. The CDR3 nucleotides read TGCAGTGCTAGAGATCATAGCGGGAGTGCCTACAATGAGCAGTTCTTC.